Included here is one T cell receptor (beta chain) sequence, with context. Assay used: immunoSEQ multiplex PCR; TCRdb lists only in-frame clones, some missing. The profile covers approximately 150,000 clones, with 75% to 90% appearing a single time and 3.5% to 4.5% taken by the ten largest. This entry comes from a study of blood T cell repertoires in COVID-19. Germline loops: CDR1 KGHSH, CDR2 LQKENI. CDR3 length: 19 residues. The V gene end was trimmed by 1 base and the J gene end by 4 bases; junction bases not matched to a gene: 16. Material: PBMCs or T cells enriched from blood (not recorded which). This TCR came from a woman aged 35 to 49 who had been exposed to COVID-19. The V gene is TRBV18, the J gene TRBJ1-2, with 9 bases aligning to TRBD1. The CDR3 DNA reads TGTGCCAGCTCACCACAACGACAGGGGGGCGACCGAGCCCGCTATGGCTACACCTTC. This encodes CASSPQRQGGDRARYGYTF.